This entry lists 15 T cell receptor beta chains sequenced from one sample in a study of blood T cells in healthy people across ages. A second PCR of about 7 to 11 cycles used a sample-barcoded 5' primer and a J-beta primer mix. TCRdb recomputed calls from the 5' RACE reads with MiXCR, one row per CDR3 protein. The sample holds 780,000 or so distinct CDR3 sequences; 20% to 25% are singletons and the top ten take more than 3%. This sample was shared with a second study, whose subject was T cells of mothers and their children.

Sequenced input: blood. These receptors all come from a boy younger than 18 in good health.

As concerns this clonotype: One end of the junction fails to match germline, which may point to a read error. The genes are TRBV29-1 and TRBJ2-4; D remains ambiguous. The CDR3 is 12 residues long. Germline lookup yields CDR1 SQVTM and CDR2 ANQGSEA. Here the CDR3 reads CSVEMGSNIQHF. As DNA, the CDR3 is TGCAGCGTTGAGATGGGATCAAACATTCAGCACTTC. Together with reference TRBV29-1 and TRBJ2-4, the CDR3 gives the full variable domain: SAVISQKPSRDICQRGTSLTIQCQVDSQVTMMFWYRQQPGQSLTLIATANQGSEATYESGFVIDKFPISRPNLTFSTLTVSNMSPEDSSIYLCSVEMGSNIQHFGAGTRLSVL.

Only a few counts were recorded for this clonotype. This chain connects TRBV4-1 to TRBJ2-4; 11 nucleotides match TRBD2. The trim removed 1 base at V and 5 bases at J, leaving 7 bases unmatched. There are 17 residues in the CDR3. Germline-derived CDR1 and CDR2 are MGHRA and YSYEKL. The DNA of the CDR3 is TGCGCCAGCAGCCAAGGACTAGCGGGATATTCCGAAAACATTCAGTACTTC. Encoded protein: CASSQGLAGYSENIQYF.

This chain uses TRBV30 with TRBJ2-1; 12 positions match TRBD2. The J call may be incorrect, as the DNA end agrees better with TRBJ2-5. Germline assignment: CDR1 GTSNPN and CDR2 SVGIG (reference sequence). The CDR3 totals 14 residues. CDR3 DNA: TGTGCCTGGCGGCTAGCGGGGGGGCTGGCGACCCAGTACTTC. As protein: CAWRLAGGLATQYF.

This clonotype showed up just a few times. The rearrangement joins TRBV18 to TRBJ2-1, with D perhaps being TRBD1 or TRBD2 (6 bases each). The germline V gene has CDR1 KGHSH and CDR2 LQKENI. This CDR3 comprises 17 residues. V lost 0 bases, J lost 5 bases, and 17 bases lay in between. CDR3 in amino acids: CASSPPRGQPGDNEQFF. DNA of the CDR3: TGTGCCAGCTCACCACCGCGGGGACAACCTGGTGACAATGAGCAGTTCTTC.

The chain is built from TRBV5-1 and TRBJ2-5; the D is unclear. The V end lost 0 bases, the J end lost 4 bases, and 13 bases lay between the germline ends. There are 15 residues in the CDR3. Germline V gene sequence: CDR1 SGHRS, CDR2 YFSETQ. CDR3 residues: CASSLVGQTLETQYF. CDR3 nucleotide sequence: TGCGCCAGCAGCTTGGTTGGCCAGACCCTAGAGACCCAGTACTTC. Drawing the rest from reference TRBV5-1 and TRBJ2-5, the complete variable domain is KAGVTQTPRYLIKTRGQQVTLSCSPISGHRSVSWYQQTPGQGLQFLFEYFSETQRNKGNFPGRFSGRQFSNSRSEMNVSTLELGDSALYLCASSLVGQTLETQYFGPGTRLLVL.

The CDR3 region is CASRPGLLLDEQFF. The CDR3 DNA follows: TGTGCCAGCAGACCGGGACTGCTACTGGATGAGCAGTTCTTC. The chain carries TRBV12-3 or TRBV12-4 and TRBJ2-1, with D perhaps matching TRBD2 (6 bases). There are 14 residues in the CDR3. V was trimmed by 6 bases and J by 8 bases, leaving 17 bases between them.

The V call is TRBV20-1, the J call TRBJ1-1; D is ambiguous. Germline V gene lookup returns CDR1 DFQATT and CDR2 SNEGSKA (reference sequence). The CDR3 runs 11 residues. This CDR3 is CRSTENTEAFF. The CDR3 region has the DNA TGCAGATCCACAGAGAACACTGAAGCTTTCTTT.

The chain employs TRBV29-1 and TRBJ2-5; weak D call: TRBD1 (6 bases). The CDR3 spans 13 residues. V was pared by 3 bases and J by 4 bases, with 12 bases between. Germline V gives CDR1 SQVTM, CDR2 ANQGSEA. CDR3 sequence: CSVDTGTGETQYF. The CDR3 DNA is TGCAGCGTTGATACAGGGACGGGAGAGACCCAGTACTTC.

Concerning this clonotype itself: Germline is not matched at one junction end, which may reflect a read error. The chain recombines TRBV7-2 with TRBJ1-2; the D is unclear. This CDR3 has 17 amino acids. Germline-derived CDR1 and CDR2 are SGHTA and FQGNSA. The CDR3: CASRPQVRRQSNYDYTF. The CDR3 nucleotides read TGTGCCAGCAGGCCCCAGGTCAGGCGTCAATCTAACTATGACTACACCTTC.

This rearrangement joins TRBV5-5 to TRBJ1-6; 8 bases are shared with TRBD1. Unmatched junction bases numbered 8, after V lost 4 bases and J lost 5 bases. This CDR3 has 16 amino acids. Germline CDR1 is SGHKS and CDR2 is YYEKEE (reference sequence). CDR3 region: CASSLLRTGHNSPLHF. The CDR3 DNA sequence: TGTGCCAGCAGCCTCCTGAGGACAGGGCATAATTCACCCCTCCACTTT.

The rearrangement links TRBV7-9 to TRBJ1-2; D unresolved. The CDR3 spans 12 residues. The V and J ends lost 5 bases and 6 bases respectively, with 10 bases between them. CDR1 and CDR2 (germline): SEHNR, FQNEAQ (reference sequence). The CDR3 bases are TGTGCCAGCAGCGGTTTTGGGGATGGCTACACCTTC. Protein: CASSGFGDGYTF.

This clonotype has just a few counts. The gene calls are TRBV28 and TRBJ1-6; D uncertain. V shed 6 bases and J shed 8 bases, with 26 bases lying between them. This CDR3 contains 18 residues. The germline V gene encodes CDR1 MDHEN and CDR2 SYDVKM. CDR3 bases: TGTGCCAGCAGACACTCCATTTCTCGAAGCGGGGTTGATTCACCCCTCCACTTT. Translating gives CASRHSISRSGVDSPLHF.

The J gene is TRBJ2-7, the V gene TRBV3-1; D call uncertain. The germline gives CDR1 LGHDT, CDR2 YNNKEL (reference sequence). Trimming shortened V by 0 bases and J by 3 bases, and 6 bases separated the two germline ends. This CDR3 contains 13 residues. CDR3 sequence (DNA): TGTGCCAGCAGCCAAGACGACTTCTACGAGCAGTACTTC. Protein: CASSQDDFYEQYF.

The J gene is TRBJ1-5, the V gene TRBV2; tentative D call: TRBD1 (5 bases). With 3 bases removed from V and 5 bases from J, the gap between germline ends came to 8 bases. Germline V gives CDR1 SNHLY, CDR2 FYNNEI. The CDR3 is made up of 13 amino acids. CDR3 residues: CASSDREDQPQHF. In DNA, the CDR3 is TGTGCCAGCAGTGACAGGGAGGATCAGCCCCAGCATTTT.

V gene TRBV29-1 combines with J gene TRBJ2-5; D unclear. The J call may be in error: the DNA end matches TRBJ2-1 better. Germline V gives CDR1 SQVTM, CDR2 ANQGSEA. The CDR3 covers 11 residues. DNA of the CDR3: TGCAGCCCTTCTACTGGACGGTGGCAGTTCTTC. This translates into CSPSTGRWQFF.